The T cell receptor (beta chain) under discussion was sequenced for a study of T cell repertoires in cytomegalovirus infection. Using its own MiXCR run on the reads, TCRdb lists one record per CDR3 protein. There are about 340,000 distinct CDR3 sequences in the sample; about 29% occur only once, and about 20% lies in the top ten. This clonotype turned up a few times. The antigen is unknown. This receptor was identified in a human donor in good health (CMV status not recorded). Some clones in this sample may be carry-over from other donors' samples. This specimen was cultured PBMCs, taken from culture after CMV antigen stimulation.

The CDR3 region is CASRTRDVGPNTEAFF. DNA of the CDR3: TGTGCCAGCAGAACCCGGGACGTAGGACCGAACACTGAAGCTTTCTTT. The chain carries TRBV5-4 and TRBJ1-1; D perhaps matches TRBD1 (5 bases). Germline CDR1 is SGHNT and CDR2 is YYREEE (reference sequence). Trimming pared 5 bases from V and 1 base from J, leaving 18 bases between. CDR3 size: 16 residues.